This entry lists 5 T cell receptor beta chains sequenced from one sample in a study of blood T cell repertoires in COVID-19. Libraries were prepared by immunoSEQ multiplex PCR; TCRdb keeps only in-frame clonotypes and omits some of them. The data show 200,000 to 250,000 clones, 70% to 90% seen once. Sequencing was carried out using peripheral blood. These receptors originate from an older man with acute or convalescent COVID-19.

V usage is TRBV27 and J usage is TRBJ1-5; 11 nucleotides line up with TRBD1. CDR3 size: 16 residues. V lost 6 bases to trimming and J lost 0 bases; unmatched junction nucleotides: 4. Germline V gene sequence: CDR1 MNHEY, CDR2 SMNVEV (reference sequence). As DNA, the CDR3 is TGTGCCAGCAGGCCTGGGACAGGGGGTAGCAATCAGCCCCAGCATTTT. Protein sequence: CASRPGTGGSNQPQHF.

The chain has TRBV4-1 and TRBJ2-5; the D gene is possibly TRBD2 (6 bases). CDR1 and CDR2 (germline): MGHRA, YSYEKL. The CDR3 extends over 14 amino acids. V was clipped by 2 bases and J by 7 bases, with 14 bases between them. The CDR3 here is CASSQQGAGGTQYF. The CDR3 region has the DNA TGCGCCAGCAGCCAACAGGGAGCCGGGGGGACCCAGTACTTC.

The rearrangement links TRBV6-1 to TRBJ2-2, with TRBD2 matching over 13 bases. The germline V gene has CDR1 MNHNS and CDR2 SASEGT. With V trimmed by 1 base and J by 2 bases, 4 bases remained unmatched. The CDR3 has 18 residues. Here the CDR3 reads CASSEVGLAGSNTGELFF. The CDR3 nucleotides read TGTGCCAGCAGTGAAGTGGGACTAGCGGGAAGTAACACCGGGGAGCTGTTTTTT.

The chain recombines TRBV11-2 with TRBJ2-2, with 10 bases that match TRBD1. V dropped 4 bases and J dropped 6; count of bases not matched to a gene: 5. The CDR3 is 15 amino acids. In germline, CDR1 is SGHAT, CDR2 FQNNGV. DNA for the CDR3: TGTGCCAGCAGCTACGACAGGGGGCGGGCCGGGGAGCTGTTTTTT. It translates to CASSYDRGRAGELFF.

The rearrangement uses TRBV6-5 and TRBJ1-1; 8 nucleotides line up with TRBD1. The germline gives CDR1 MNHEY, CDR2 SVGAGI. The CDR3 contains 14 residues. V lost 6 bases, J lost 5 bases, and 8 bases stayed unmatched. CDR3 DNA: TGTGCCAGCAGGCCCGACAGGGGAGGAACTGAAGCTTTCTTT. Translated, it gives CASRPDRGGTEAFF.